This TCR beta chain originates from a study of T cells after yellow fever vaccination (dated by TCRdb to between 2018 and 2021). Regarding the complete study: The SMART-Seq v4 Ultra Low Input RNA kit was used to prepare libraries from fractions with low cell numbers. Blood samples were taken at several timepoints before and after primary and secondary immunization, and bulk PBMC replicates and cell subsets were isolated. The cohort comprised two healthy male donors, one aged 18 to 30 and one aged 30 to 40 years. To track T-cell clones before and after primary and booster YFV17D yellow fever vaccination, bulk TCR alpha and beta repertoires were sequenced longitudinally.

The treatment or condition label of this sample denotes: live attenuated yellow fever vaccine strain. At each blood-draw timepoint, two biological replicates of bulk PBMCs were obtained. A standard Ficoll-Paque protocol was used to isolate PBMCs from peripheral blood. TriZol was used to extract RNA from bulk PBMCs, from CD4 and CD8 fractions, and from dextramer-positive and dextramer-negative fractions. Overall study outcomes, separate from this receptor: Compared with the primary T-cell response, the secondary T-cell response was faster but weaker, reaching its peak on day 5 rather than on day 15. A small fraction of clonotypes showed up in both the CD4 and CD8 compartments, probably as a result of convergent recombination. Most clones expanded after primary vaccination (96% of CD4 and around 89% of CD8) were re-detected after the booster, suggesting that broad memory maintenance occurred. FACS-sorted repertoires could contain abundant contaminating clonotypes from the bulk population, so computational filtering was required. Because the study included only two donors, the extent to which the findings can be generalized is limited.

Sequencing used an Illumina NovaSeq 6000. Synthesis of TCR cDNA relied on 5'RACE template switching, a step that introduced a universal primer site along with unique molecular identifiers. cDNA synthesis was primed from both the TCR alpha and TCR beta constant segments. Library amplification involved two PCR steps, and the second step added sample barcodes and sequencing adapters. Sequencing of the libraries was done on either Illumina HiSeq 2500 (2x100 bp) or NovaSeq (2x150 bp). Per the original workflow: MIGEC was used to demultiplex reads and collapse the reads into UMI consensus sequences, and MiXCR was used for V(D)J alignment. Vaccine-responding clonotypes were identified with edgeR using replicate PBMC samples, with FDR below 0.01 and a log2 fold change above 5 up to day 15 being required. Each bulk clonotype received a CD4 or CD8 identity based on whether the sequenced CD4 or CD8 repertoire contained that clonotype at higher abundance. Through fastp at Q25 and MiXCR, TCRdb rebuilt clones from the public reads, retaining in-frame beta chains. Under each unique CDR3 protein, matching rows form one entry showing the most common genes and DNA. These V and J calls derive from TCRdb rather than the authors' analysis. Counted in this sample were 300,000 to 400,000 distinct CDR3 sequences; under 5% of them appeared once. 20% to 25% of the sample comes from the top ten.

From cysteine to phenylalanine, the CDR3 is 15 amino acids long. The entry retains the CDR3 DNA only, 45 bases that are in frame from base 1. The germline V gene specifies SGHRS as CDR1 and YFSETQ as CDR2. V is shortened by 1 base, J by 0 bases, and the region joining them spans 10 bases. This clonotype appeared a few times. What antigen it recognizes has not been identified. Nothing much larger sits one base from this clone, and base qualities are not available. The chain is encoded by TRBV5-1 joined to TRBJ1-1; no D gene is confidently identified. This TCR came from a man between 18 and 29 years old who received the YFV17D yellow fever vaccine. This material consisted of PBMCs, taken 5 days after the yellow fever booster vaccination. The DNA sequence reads TGCGCCAGCAGCTTGCGACAAAGAATGAACACTGAAGCTTTCTTT. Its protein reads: CASSLRQRMNTEAFF.